This T cell receptor beta chain is from a study of T cell clusters in autoimmune cytopenias. Study-level background: TRB sequencing had a median about 50,000 reads and under 3,000 distinct clonotypes per sample. General observations from the study: TRB repertoire shifts in secondary cytopenia and chronic lymphocytic leukemia mostly reflected lymphoma, not autoimmunity. Primary autoimmune cytopenia patients appeared to lack physiological T cell clusters present in healthy donors.

Note on this clonotype: The antigen is undetermined.

About 37,500 genome equivalents of blood DNA were amplified for TRB. The CDR3 runs to 15 residues. Germline V gives CDR1 KGHSH, CDR2 LQKENI. TRB was amplified by touch-down multiplex PCR, primer pools A and B combined. TCRdb reprocessed the multiplex PCR reads, keeping one entry per CDR3 protein, no DNA. Its clone listing holds around 8,000 distinct CDR3 sequences. This TCR came from a human donor with an autoimmune cytopenia or autoimmune hepatitis (not recorded which). V is TRBV18 and J is TRBJ2-3; TCRdb proposes TRBD1, but this gene call is untestable without DNA. Sequencing was performed on peripheral blood. The CDR3 protein is CASSPYGGGTDTQYF.